This entry lists 27 T cell receptor beta chains sequenced from one sample in a study of PD-1 blockade in classical Hodgkin lymphoma. Sequencing used immunoSEQ multiplex PCR; TCRdb keeps in-frame clones, though not all of them. The repertoire holds about 62,000 clones, with about 87% as singletons. All patients experienced relapse after autologous stem cell transplantation, and brentuximab vedotin exposure was variable. The specimen was peripheral blood mononuclear cells (PBMCs), collected at baseline. The source is a human donor with classical Hodgkin lymphoma.

The chain couples TRBV27 to TRBJ2-7; 8 bases are shared with TRBD2. The CDR3 loop spans 16 amino acids. The J segment lost 0 bases and the V segment lost 7 bases, leaving 11 bases of the junction unmatched. CDR1 is MNHEY, CDR2 SMNVEV, per germline (reference sequence). The CDR3 reads CASTLVGGGSSYEQYF. The DNA of the CDR3 is TGTGCCAGCACCCTAGTCGGGGGGGGAAGCTCCTACGAGCAGTACTTC.

V and J are TRBV5-5 and TRBJ1-2; D is ambiguous. Germline CDR1 reads SGHKS; CDR2 reads YYEKEE (reference sequence). Trimming removed 4 bases at V and 2 bases at J, with 9 bases between. CDR3 size: 13 residues. CDR3 region: CASSKDGNYGYTF. CDR3 in DNA: TGTGCCAGCAGCAAAGACGGAAACTATGGCTACACCTTC.

With regard to this clone: The DNA is left out, because the CDR3 cannot be placed on it with certainty; the CDR3 is given as TCRdb lists it. This rearrangement joins TRBV25-1 to TRBJ1-2; the DNA was not used to check the table's D call, TRBD1. CDR1 and CDR2 (germline): MGHDK, SYGVNS. The CDR3 numbers 13 amino acids, ends counted. CDR3 amino acids: CASSEFGTGATTF.

The gene calls are TRBV29-1 and TRBJ2-5; tentatively, D is TRBD1 or TRBD2 (5 bases each). The V and J ends lost 6 bases and 3 bases respectively, with 14 bases between them. Germline CDR1 is SQVTM and CDR2 is ANQGSEA. The CDR3 totals 13 residues. DNA of the CDR3: TGCAGCGTCCCGGGGCCGAGGGAAGAGACCCAGTACTTC. Protein product: CSVPGPREETQYF.

The V gene is TRBV2, the J gene TRBJ1-1; 9 bases agree with TRBD1. The CDR3 runs to 15 residues. CDR1 is SNHLY, CDR2 FYNNEI, per germline. J gave up 1 base and V 8 bases, and 8 bases lay outside the gene matches. CDR3 nucleotide sequence: TGTGCCAGCCTAAAAGGGGGACAGGGGAACACTGAAGCTTTCTTT. Its protein is CASLKGGQGNTEAFF.

This sequence joins TRBV10-3 and TRBJ2-7; 12 nucleotides agree with TRBD2. CDR1 ENHRY and CDR2 SYGVKD come from the germline V gene. The CDR3 runs to 15 residues. V gave up 7 bases and J gave up 6 bases; unmatched junction bases: 10. CDR3 sequence: CAITASGGDNREQYF. The DNA for the CDR3 is TGTGCCATCACCGCTAGCGGGGGGGATAATCGCGAGCAGTACTTC.

The rearrangement links TRBV28 to TRBJ2-3; no reliable D call. This CDR3 comprises 15 residues. Between the trimmed V and J ends, which lost 5 bases and 1 base, there was a span of 13 bases. CDR1 and CDR2 (germline): MDHEN, SYDVKM. The CDR3 DNA reads as TGTGCCAGCAGTCAGGAAGGGATGGGCACAGATACGCAGTATTTT. Residues: CASSQEGMGTDTQYF.

This chain uses TRBV9 with TRBJ2-2; 7 nucleotides match TRBD2. The CDR3 is made up of 14 amino acids. CDR1 SGDLS and CDR2 YYNGEE come from the germline V gene. V gave up 3 bases and J gave up 5 bases; unmatched junction bases: 4. The CDR3 DNA reads as TGTGCCAGCAGCGACCGACTAGCAACCGGGGAGCTGTTTTTT. Its protein is CASSDRLATGELFF.

The chain carries TRBV14 and TRBJ1-2, with D unresolved. The CDR3 runs to 15 residues. Germline CDR1 SGHDN, CDR2 FVKESK. V gave up 0 bases and J gave up 4 bases, with 12 bases separating them. CDR3 DNA sequence: TGTGCCAGCAGCCAAGATTGGGATGGGGTCTATGGCTACACCTTC. Residues: CASSQDWDGVYGYTF.

The chain carries TRBV7-9 and TRBJ2-1; D might be TRBD2 (7 bases). The CDR3 totals 17 residues. Germline CDR1 and CDR2: SEHNR and FQNEAQ (reference sequence). The germline V and J ends were trimmed by 5 bases and 2 bases, with 19 bases remaining between them. Written as DNA, the CDR3 is TGTGCCAGCAGCCCCACTAGGGGGGGGCCCCCCTACAATGAGCAGTTCTTC. Translation: CASSPTRGGPPYNEQFF.

The chain couples TRBV5-1 to TRBJ1-1; 7 nucleotides align to TRBD1. CDR3 length equals 14 residues. V dropped 0 bases and J dropped 11; count of bases not matched to a gene: 10. Germline-derived CDR1 and CDR2 are SGHRS and YFSETQ. The CDR3 DNA reads as TGCGCCAGCAGCTTGGGGGCCAGGGGGGCGACGGCTTTCTTT. It codes for CASSLGARGATAFF.

This chain connects TRBV9 to TRBJ2-6; D gene unclear. V was cut by 4 bases and J by 0 bases, with 17 bases left in between. From germline, CDR1 is SGDLS and CDR2 YYNGEE. The CDR3 loop spans 18 amino acids. The CDR3 loop is CASSTQVGPISGANVLTF. The CDR3 DNA is TGTGCCAGCAGCACCCAGGTGGGTCCCATCTCTGGGGCCAACGTCCTGACTTTC.

This chain connects TRBV18 to TRBJ2-3; D call uncertain. Deletions cut 2 bases from V and 3 bases from J, with 3 bases between. The CDR3 spans 12 residues. Germline V gives CDR1 KGHSH, CDR2 LQKENI. The CDR3 reads CASSPITDTQYF. The CDR3, as DNA: TGTGCCAGCTCACCAATAACAGATACGCAGTATTTT.

This clone was detected only once. V gene TRBV19 combines with J gene TRBJ1-1; unclear D gene. With 0 bases removed from V and 0 bases from J, the gap between germline ends came to 11 bases. The CDR3 totals 16 residues. Germline values: CDR1 LNHDA, CDR2 SQIVND (reference sequence). The CDR3 loop reads CASSIESHRLNTEAFF. CDR3 in DNA: TGTGCCAGTAGTATAGAGTCCCACAGACTGAACACTGAAGCTTTCTTT.

In nucleotides, the CDR3 is TGTGCCAGCAGCTGGACAGGGAATGAAAAACTGTTTTTT. It encodes CASSWTGNEKLFF. The V and J genes are TRBV7-8 and TRBJ1-4; 8 bases map to TRBD1. From germline, CDR1 is SGHVS and CDR2 FQNEAQ. With 4 bases clipped from V and 5 bases from J, the junction kept 0 bases outside the gene matches. The CDR3 runs to 13 residues.

The chain recombines TRBV5-6 with TRBJ2-2; 10 bases match TRBD2. The CDR3 contains 15 residues. The V gene end was trimmed by 5 bases and the J gene end by 8 bases; junction bases not matched to a gene: 9. Germline V gives CDR1 SGHDT, CDR2 YYEEEE. CDR3: CASSGSGLAAGELFF. CDR3 DNA sequence: TGTGCCAGCAGTGGGAGCGGACTAGCGGCGGGGGAGCTGTTTTTT.

The chain carries TRBV11-2 and TRBJ2-3; 8 bases are a match to TRBD2. CDR1 is SGHAT and CDR2 is FQNNGV in the germline V gene. J gave up 3 bases and V 4 bases, and 6 bases lay outside the gene matches. This CDR3 is 15 amino acids long. Here the CDR3 reads CASSYRGGVTDTQYF. DNA of the CDR3: TGTGCCAGCAGCTACCGGGGGGGCGTGACAGATACGCAGTATTTT.

This clone has just one count. V usage is TRBV6-5 and J usage is TRBJ2-7; no reliable D call. Germline CDR1 reads MNHEY; CDR2 reads SVGAGI. Trimming stripped 1 base from V and 3 bases from J, with 16 bases between. CDR3 length equals 16 residues. The CDR3, as DNA: TGTGCCAGCAGTTACTTCCTTAGCCATCCCGGCTACGAGCAGTACTTC. This gives the protein CASSYFLSHPGYEQYF.

This clone has more than one count but fewer than ten. The V gene is TRBV28, the J gene TRBJ1-5; D is unresolved. Trimming pared 6 bases from V and 7 bases from J, leaving 10 bases between. The CDR3 contains 12 residues. The germline V gene encodes CDR1 MDHEN and CDR2 SYDVKM. For the CDR3, the DNA is TGTGCCAGCAGCGGTGAGAGGCAGCCCCAGCATTTT. As protein: CASSGERQPQHF. The full variable domain, with the rest looked up from reference TRBV28 and TRBJ1-5, is DVKVTQSSRYLVKRTGEKVFLECVQDMDHENMFWYRQDPGLGLRLIYFSYDVKMKEKGDIPEGYSVSREKKERFSLILESASTNQTSMYLCASSGERQPQHFGDGTRLSIL.

This CDR3 reads CASSLPGHSYEQYF. The CDR3 bases are TGTGCCAGCAGCTTGCCGGGACACTCCTACGAGCAGTACTTC. The V gene is TRBV11-2, the J gene TRBJ2-7; TRBD1 is a possible D gene (6 bases). The CDR3 length is 14 residues. Germline assignment: CDR1 SGHAT and CDR2 FQNNGV. V lost 3 bases and J lost 0, with 9 bases in between.

The table lists this clone with a count of one. This chain connects TRBV4-3 to TRBJ2-7; D uncertain. Trimming removed 0 bases from V and 2 bases from J, with 5 bases in between. Germline CDR1 and CDR2: LGHNA and YSLEER. The CDR3 covers 13 residues. For the CDR3, the DNA is TGCGCCAGCAGCCAAGATGGGGCCTACGAGCAGTACTTC. Translation gives CASSQDGAYEQYF.

J is TRBJ2-7 and V is TRBV6-5; tentative D call: TRBD1 (6 bases). From germline, CDR1 is MNHEY and CDR2 SVGAGI. Trimming pared 2 bases from V and 0 bases from J, leaving 11 bases between. The CDR3 spans 15 residues. CDR3 in DNA: TGTGCCAGCAGTTACAAGGGGGAAAGCTCCTACGAGCAGTACTTC. Protein: CASSYKGESSYEQYF.

The chain links TRBV2 to TRBJ2-2, with D uncertain. The CDR3 totals 12 residues. Germline V gene sequence: CDR1 SNHLY, CDR2 FYNNEI. Trimming removed 6 bases from V and 2 bases from J, with 4 bases in between. The CDR3, as DNA: TGTGCCAGCAGGGTAAACACCGGGGAGCTGTTTTTT. Translating it yields CASRVNTGELFF.

The rearrangement links TRBV5-1 to TRBJ2-6; 10 bases map to TRBD1. The CDR3 length is 17 residues. J gave up 2 bases and V 4 bases, and 6 bases lay outside the gene matches. Germline V lookup: CDR1 SGHRS, CDR2 YFSETQ. CDR3 protein: CASSQGGTGAGANVLTF. The CDR3 DNA is TGCGCCAGCAGCCAGGGAGGGACAGGGGCTGGGGCCAACGTCCTGACTTTC.

The CDR3 here is CATSRVHQPQHF. CDR3 DNA: TGTGCCACCAGCAGAGTTCATCAGCCCCAGCATTTT. The V gene is TRBV15, the J gene TRBJ1-5, with D hard to call. The CDR3 extends over 12 amino acids. CDR1 is LNHNV, CDR2 YYDKDF, per germline (reference sequence). Trimming shortened V by 1 base and J by 5 bases, and 3 bases separated the two germline ends.

CDR3 coding DNA: TGTGCCAGCAGCCAAGAGAGGGATCAGCCCCAGCATTTT. This translates into CASSQERDQPQHF. The chain recombines TRBV14 with TRBJ1-5; no clear D. Trimming shortened V by 0 bases and J by 5 bases, and 5 bases separated the two germline ends. CDR3 length equals 13 residues. Germline lookup yields CDR1 SGHDN and CDR2 FVKESK.

The chain is built from TRBV18 and TRBJ1-5; 9 positions match TRBD1. Looked up from germline, CDR1 is KGHSH and CDR2 is LQKENI. This CDR3 region has 14 residues. Trimming removed 3 bases from V and 6 bases from J; junction bases left unmatched: 3. The CDR3 DNA is TGTGCCAGCTCACCTCAGGGACAGGGTCAGCCCCAGCATTTT. Encoded protein: CASSPQGQGQPQHF.